The T cell receptor beta chain described here comes from a study of immune evolution from preneoplasia to lung adenocarcinoma. Study-level results: From normal lung to invasive adenocarcinoma, top clone frequencies appeared to decrease.

H&E slides confirmed each diagnosis, reviewed by two pathologists independently. Concerning this clone itself: As yet, its antigen is unknown.

Sequencing was performed with immunoSEQ multiplex PCR; in TCRdb, only in-frame clones are kept and a portion is missing. The sample records 9,500 to 15,000 clones, more than 75% being singletons. The germline V gene has CDR1 MDHEN and CDR2 SYDVKM. V dropped 4 bases and J dropped 8; count of bases not matched to a gene: 10. The CDR3 is 15 residues long. The receptor comes from a person aged 50-75 years with lung adenocarcinoma. The rearrangement uses TRBV28 and TRBJ2-1; 8 bases align to TRBD1. Sequences were obtained from FFPE tissue from an adenomatous hyperplasia lung lesion. As for subset: atypical adenomatous hyperplasia (AAH), lung preneoplasia. This CDR3 reads CASSSPAGGRDEQFF. CDR3 DNA sequence: TGTGCCAGCAGTTCACCGGCAGGGGGCAGGGATGAGCAGTTCTTC. Full variable domain (outside the CDR3, taken from reference TRBV28 and TRBJ2-1): DVKVTQSSRYLVKRTGEKVFLECVQDMDHENMFWYRQDPGLGLRLIYFSYDVKMKEKGDIPEGYSVSREKKERFSLILESASTNQTSMYLCASSSPAGGRDEQFFGPGTRLTVL.